Detailed here is one T cell receptor beta chain. No antigen is known for it. No much larger clone is present one base from it, and per-base qualities are unavailable. TCRbeta CDR3 regions were amplified from genomic DNA using the immunoSEQ Assay, a bias-controlled multiplex PCR. Under the source paper's analysis protocol: Nucleated cell counts per sample were estimated from amplification of reference gene primers within the assay. Sequence reads were collapsed and filtered to measure the absolute abundance of every unique TCRbeta CDR3 rearrangement. For each sample, productive Simpson clonality was calculated by taking the square root of Simpson's diversity index across productive rearrangements. In its TCRdb copy, this immuneACCESS table keeps in-frame sequences only and misses some clones. Where compared with another copy, unresolved V genes explain less than half of these, and the others have no known cause. That table supplies the V and J calls and clone size; D and trimming were determined from the DNA. The sample table lists tens of thousands of clones, about 82% of them with a count of one. Roughly 6.9% of the sample rests with the top ten.

The collaborating institutions used their own protocols to collect whole blood in K2EDTA tubes. Collaborator samples were shipped for TCRbeta analysis as frozen whole blood, isolated PBMCs, or DNA extracted from either sample type. The data originate from a study of blood T cell repertoires in COVID-19 (dated by TCRdb to the early 2020s). With regard to the full study: Collaborator samples came from the United States, Italy and Spain and covered acute and convalescent phases of COVID-19. Samples came from the ongoing ImmuneRACE study (first 160 participants) plus 1,254 subjects from 6 global collaborators. Where available, HLA class I and class II types were taken from metadata supplied by the sample provider and were not determined by assay-based typing. Nearly every sample came with metadata listing a de-identified subject ID, COVID-19 status, age in years and sex. The material from the prospective study consisted of cDNA or gDNA derived from T cells, B-cell-depleted T cells, or PBMCs. The repertoires were released in a freely available public database meant as a resource for research on the immune response to SARS-CoV-2. Subjects who had been exposed to COVID-19, were actively infected with it, or had recovered from it provided the deeply sampled blood TCRbeta repertoires that made up the dataset. Paper-wide results and their limitations: How much clinical and demographic metadata was included differed by source and by participant, and the metadata was provided uncurated.

V is cut by 1 base and J by 0 bases, and the space between the germline ends is 9 bases. Based on the germline V gene (reference sequence), the CDR1 and CDR2 sequences are SEHNR and FQNEAQ. The cysteine opens and the phenylalanine closes a CDR3 of 15 amino acids. The entry retains the CDR3 DNA only, 45 bases that are in frame from base 1. The clonotype comes from a man aged 50 to 59 with active COVID-19. Sequenced material: peripheral blood. The chain was built from TRBV7-9 and TRBJ1-2; the D gene is perhaps TRBD1, from 5 matching bases. The CDR3 here reads CASSLVGHTNYGYTF. The nucleotide sequence reads TGTGCCAGCAGCTTAGTAGGACACACTAACTATGGCTACACCTTC.